The 21 T cell receptor beta chains given below trace back to one sample, sequenced in a study of control samples from healthy donors and cancer patients. Clones were sequenced by immunoSEQ multiplex PCR, and TCRdb holds only the in-frame ones, with some missing. The sample lists roughly 140,000 clones, about 89% occurring once. The sample comprised blood. Receptors originate from a man younger than 40 in good health.

The CDR3 nucleotides are TGTGCCAGTAGTATTGGAAACACCATATATTTT. Its translation is CASSIGNTIYF. J is TRBJ1-3 and V is TRBV19; D uncertain. Germline CDR1 reads LNHDA; CDR2 reads SQIVND (reference sequence). This CDR3 has 11 amino acids. V shed 3 bases and J shed 3 bases, with 0 bases lying between them.

V and J are TRBV7-2 and TRBJ1-6; D might be TRBD1 (5 bases). From germline, CDR1 is SGHTA and CDR2 FQGNSA. This CDR3 contains 15 residues. Trimming left V 4 bases short and J 4 bases short, with 11 bases between. CDR3 sequence (DNA): TGTGCCAGCAGCTCCGGGGCCCAATATAATTCACCCCTCCACTTT. Protein product: CASSSGAQYNSPLHF.

The chain recombines TRBV24-1 with TRBJ2-7, with TRBD2 matching over 13 bases. This CDR3 contains 16 residues. The trim removed 4 bases at V and 5 bases at J, leaving 7 bases unmatched. Germline-derived CDR1 and CDR2 are KGHDR and SFDVKD. The CDR3, as DNA: TGTGCCACCAGTGACTCACTAGCGGGAGGGCTCCACGAGCAGTACTTC. This gives the protein CATSDSLAGGLHEQYF.

The genes are TRBV7-2 and TRBJ2-3, with a weak D call TRBD2 (6 bases). Trimming took 8 bases from V and 2 from J, leaving 11 bases between them. The CDR3 length is 13 residues. Germline V gives CDR1 SGHTA, CDR2 FQGNSA. The CDR3 reads CASGSGPTDTQYF. In DNA, the CDR3 is TGTGCCAGCGGTAGCGGACCCACAGATACGCAGTATTTT.

The rearrangement joins TRBV5-1 to TRBJ1-6, with 10 bases aligning to TRBD1. Looked up from germline, CDR1 is SGHRS and CDR2 is YFSETQ. The CDR3 has 17 residues. The J segment lost 6 bases and the V segment lost 3 bases, leaving 9 bases of the junction unmatched. The CDR3 coding sequence is TGCGCCAGCAGCTCTCGGACAGGGGGGAACACTAATTCACCCCTCCACTTT. It specifies CASSSRTGGNTNSPLHF.

The chain uses TRBV7-2 and TRBJ1-4; the match to TRBD1 covers 9 bases. The CDR3 extends over 15 amino acids. Germline CDR1 SGHTA, CDR2 FQGNSA. The trim removed 1 base at V and 10 bases at J, leaving 7 bases unmatched. The CDR3 protein is CASSLVWTGEAKLFF. In DNA form, the CDR3 reads TGTGCCAGCAGCTTAGTATGGACAGGGGAGGCAAAACTGTTTTTT.

The chain carries TRBV7-8 and TRBJ1-6, with D possibly matching TRBD1 (6 bases). The CDR3 extends over 15 amino acids. V dropped 1 base and J dropped 10 bases, with 14 bases sitting between them. Germline-derived CDR1 and CDR2 are SGHVS and FQNEAQ. The CDR3 coding sequence is TGTGCCAGCAGCTTAGAGCTGGGGGCAGGATCACCCCTCCACTTT. Translation gives CASSLELGAGSPLHF.

A single count supports this clone. The rearrangement links TRBV5-5 to TRBJ1-1; 7 bases agree with TRBD1. Germline trimming cut 0 bases from V and 6 bases from J; bases unmatched to any gene: 8. CDR1 and CDR2 (germline): SGHKS, YYEKEE (reference sequence). The CDR3 spans 15 residues. The CDR3 DNA follows: TGTGCCAGCAGCTTGGAGCGACAGGGCGCCGCTGAAGCTTTCTTT. The encoded protein is CASSLERQGAAEAFF.

The V and J genes are TRBV7-9 and TRBJ1-1, with no clear D. With 2 bases removed from V and 4 bases from J, the gap between germline ends came to 8 bases. The CDR3 totals 13 residues. Germline values: CDR1 SEHNR, CDR2 FQNEAQ (reference sequence). CDR3 in DNA: TGTGCCAGCAGCTTATCGGTCAGCACTGAAGCTTTCTTT. Translating gives CASSLSVSTEAFF.

The rearrangement joins TRBV6-6 to TRBJ1-2, with TRBD1 as a possible D gene (5 bases). Germline lookup yields CDR1 MNHNY and CDR2 SVGAGI (reference sequence). The CDR3 loop spans 15 amino acids. V lost 0 bases and J lost 6, with 14 bases in between. The CDR3 loop is CASSYSRDSSHGYTF. The CDR3 nucleotides read TGTGCCAGCAGTTACTCAAGAGACAGTTCTCATGGCTACACCTTC.

The rearrangement uses TRBV18 and TRBJ1-1; 8 bases map to TRBD1. Germline-derived CDR1 and CDR2 are KGHSH and LQKENI. The ends lost 3 bases at V and 10 bases at J; junction bases unmatched: 1. CDR3 size: 11 residues. For the CDR3, the DNA is TGTGCCAGCTCACCTGACAGGGGAGCTTTCTTT. It specifies CASSPDRGAFF.

The rearrangement uses TRBV3-1 (or the pseudogene TRBV3-2) and TRBJ1-4; D possibly corresponds to TRBD1 (5 bases). V was clipped by 0 bases and J by 8 bases, with 13 bases between them. There are 15 residues in the CDR3. Germline lookup yields CDR1 LGHDT and CDR2 YNNKEL (reference sequence). This chain's CDR3 is CASSQDRRDGEKLFF. DNA of the CDR3: TGTGCCAGCAGCCAAGACCGCAGGGATGGAGAAAAACTGTTTTTT.

The chain has TRBV5-6 and TRBJ2-6; D gene unclear. V was trimmed by 4 bases and J by 0 bases, leaving 14 bases between them. This CDR3 is 17 amino acids long. Germline CDR1 is SGHDT and CDR2 is YYEEEE. This CDR3 is CASSPLPRPSGANVLTF. The DNA of the CDR3 is TGTGCCAGCAGCCCCCTCCCTAGGCCCTCTGGGGCCAACGTCCTGACTTTC.

This sequence joins TRBV4-3 and TRBJ2-5; tentatively, D is TRBD1 (5 bases). This CDR3 is built from 14 residues. In germline, CDR1 is LGHNA, CDR2 YSLEER. V was cut by 0 bases and J by 3 bases, with 8 bases left in between. CDR3 in DNA: TGCGCCAGCAGCCAAGAAGTCAGGGAAGAGACCCAGTACTTC. Amino acid sequence: CASSQEVREETQYF.

This chain connects TRBV7-6 to TRBJ2-1; D remains ambiguous. This CDR3 is built from 15 residues. V was cut by 5 bases and J by 7 bases, with 18 bases left in between. CDR1 and CDR2 from the germline V gene are SGHVS and FNYEAQ. The CDR3 here is CASSPQSRLSNEQFF. The CDR3 coding sequence is TGTGCCAGCAGCCCGCAGTCCCGGCTGTCGAATGAGCAGTTCTTC.

CDR3 bases: TGTGCCAGCAGCTCATCACAAAGCTCCTACAATGAGCAGTTCTTC. Translating it yields CASSSSQSSYNEQFF. V gene TRBV11-1 combines with J gene TRBJ2-1; D unresolved. In germline, CDR1 is SGHAT, CDR2 FQDESV (reference sequence). The CDR3 runs 15 residues. Trimming cost V 4 bases and J 0 bases, with 10 bases left between them.

The chain uses TRBV6-2 or TRBV6-3 and TRBJ2-7, with TRBD2 matching over 8 bases. The CDR3 has 15 residues. Germline V CDR1 and CDR2: MNHEY, SVGEGT. J gave up 0 bases and V 6 bases, and 7 bases lay outside the gene matches. CDR3 bases: TGTGCCAGCAGCCCGATAGCGGGGAGCTCCTACGAGCAGTACTTC. Its protein product is CASSPIAGSSYEQYF.

The V call is TRBV2, the J call TRBJ1-2; TRBD1 matches at 12 bases. J was trimmed by 5 bases and V by 6 bases; bases with no gene match: 13. The germline gives CDR1 SNHLY, CDR2 FYNNEI. This CDR3 contains 17 residues. CDR3 protein: CASRDRDRGPGGYGYTF. The CDR3 DNA follows: TGTGCCAGCAGGGACCGGGACAGGGGGCCGGGGGGTTATGGCTACACCTTC.

V usage is TRBV18 and J usage is TRBJ1-4; D is unresolved. The V and J ends lost 0 bases and 9 bases respectively, with 8 bases between them. This CDR3 contains 13 residues. CDR1 and CDR2 from the germline V gene are KGHSH and LQKENI. The CDR3 coding sequence is TGTGCCAGCTCACCACCAGGAGGGAAAAAACTGTTTTTT. Its protein product is CASSPPGGKKLFF.

This chain joins TRBV13 and TRBJ1-1, with a possible D match to TRBD1 (5 bases). CDR1 PRHDT and CDR2 FYEKMQ come from the germline V gene (reference sequence). CDR3 length: 15 residues. V lost 5 bases, J lost 1 base, and 14 bases lay in between. CDR3 loop: CASSRRSGGNTEAFF. As DNA, the CDR3 is TGTGCCAGCAGCCGGCGTTCGGGGGGGAACACTGAAGCTTTCTTT.

The chain uses TRBV9 and TRBJ2-1; 8 positions match TRBD2. There are 18 residues in the CDR3. The V gene's germline CDR1 is SGDLS and CDR2 YYNGEE. V shed 0 bases and J 7 bases; nucleotides not matched to a gene: 15. The DNA of the CDR3 is TGTGCCAGCAGCGTAGTTTCTAGCGGGCCCCTAGGTCTGAATGAGCAGTTCTTC. Translated, it gives CASSVVSSGPLGLNEQFF.